The 5 T cell receptor beta chains below all came from one sample that was sequenced in a study of monozygotic twins with inflammatory bowel disease. After re-calling the 5' RACE reads, TCRdb lists one entry per CDR3 protein, DNA absent. In all, the sample yields a few hundred thousand distinct CDR3 sequences. The sample comprised blood. The source is a human donor with ulcerative colitis or Crohn's disease, or a healthy co-twin of an affected twin (not recorded which).

The rearrangement links TRBV24-1 to TRBJ2-2; TCRdb's D call of TRBD2 is untestable without DNA. CDR1 KGHDR and CDR2 SFDVKD come from the germline V gene. The CDR3 sequence is 14 residues long. CDR3 in amino acids: CATSDPGLAGELFF.

The chain has TRBV20-1 and TRBJ1-2. Germline CDR1 reads DFQATT; CDR2 reads SNEGSKA (reference sequence). This CDR3 is 13 amino acids long. CDR3 sequence: CSASPTKSYGYTF.

The chain has TRBV7-9 and TRBJ1-2; with no DNA, the TCRdb D assignment of TRBD1 cannot be verified. Germline lookup yields CDR1 SEHNR and CDR2 FQNEAQ (reference sequence). This CDR3 has 17 amino acids. The CDR3 is CASRPGQERRRYYGYTF.

The chain links TRBV12-3 or TRBV12-4 to TRBJ1-5; with no DNA, the TCRdb D assignment of TRBD1 cannot be verified. The CDR3 totals 14 residues. This CDR3 is CASSDGDSNQPQHF.

The chain carries TRBV9 and TRBJ2-2; the TRBD2 assignment by TCRdb is unverifiable without DNA. This CDR3 is built from 17 residues. Germline V gene lookup returns CDR1 SGDLS and CDR2 YYNGEE. The CDR3 loop is CASSILGSGVSTGELFF.